One sample yielded the 10 T cell receptor beta chains listed below, sequenced in a study of T cell changes during pregnancy in multiple sclerosis. Profiling relied on immunoSEQ multiplex PCR, and the TCRdb table lists in-frame clones only, not all of them. The sample holds 90,000 to 120,000 clones, around 92% seen once. The specimen comprised peripheral blood, sampled before pregnancy. All receptors derive from a female donor with multiple sclerosis, enrolled in a pregnancy study.

The chain employs TRBV14 and TRBJ1-5; maybe TRBD1 (5 bases). Trimming stripped 0 bases from V and 2 bases from J, with 20 bases between. Germline V CDR1 and CDR2: SGHDN, FVKESK. The length of the CDR3 is 19 residues. The CDR3: CASSQDGAREPAGNQPQHF. Written as DNA, the CDR3 is TGTGCCAGCAGCCAAGATGGGGCCAGGGAACCGGCGGGCAATCAGCCCCAGCATTTT.

The V and J genes are TRBV7-2 and TRBJ1-4, with D perhaps matching TRBD1 (5 bases). V was pared by 2 bases and J by 8 bases, with 18 bases between. CDR3 length: 16 residues. Germline loops: CDR1 SGHTA, CDR2 FQGNSA. CDR3 nucleotides: TGTGCCAGCAGCTTAATCCCCGACAGTCTAAGCGAAAAACTGTTTTTT. Its translation: CASSLIPDSLSEKLFF.

As for this clone: The sample contains more than one DNA sequence encoding this CDR3. DNA of the CDR3: TGTGCCAGCAGCTTAAGGGGTGAGCAGTACTTC. Protein product: CASSLRGEQYF. This chain links TRBV5-4 with TRBJ2-7; D perhaps matches TRBD1 (5 bases). V lost 2 bases and J 7 bases, leaving 7 bases between the germline ends. The CDR3 sequence is 11 residues long. From germline, CDR1 is SGHNT and CDR2 YYREEE (reference sequence).

This chain joins TRBV15 and TRBJ2-1, with TRBD2 identical over 7 bases. There are 15 residues in the CDR3. Per the germline V gene, CDR1 is LNHNV and CDR2 is YYDKDF (reference sequence). V was clipped by 6 bases and J by 6 bases; unmatched bases: 11. The CDR3 DNA follows: TGTGCCACCAGTAATCCCGGCGGGAGAAGCAATGAGCAGTTCTTC. This encodes CATSNPGGRSNEQFF.

The J gene is TRBJ2-7, the V gene TRBV14; TRBD1 matches at 7 bases. Losses at the gene ends were 0 bases for V and 3 bases for J; bases not matched to a gene: 2. CDR3 length: 14 residues. Germline CDR1 SGHDN, CDR2 FVKESK. CDR3 bases: TGTGCCAGCAGCCAAGACCGGGACAGCTACGAGCAGTACTTC. Protein product: CASSQDRDSYEQYF.

V usage is TRBV25-1 and J usage is TRBJ2-1; possibly TRBD1 for D (6 bases). Germline V gene sequence: CDR1 MGHDK, CDR2 SYGVNS. The CDR3 spans 14 residues. The germline V and J ends were trimmed by 4 bases and 6 bases, with 13 bases remaining between them. Here the CDR3 DNA reads TGTGCCAGCAGTGTCTCCACAGGGCGCAATGAGCAGTTCTTC. Its translation: CASSVSTGRNEQFF.

This chain uses TRBV6-6 with TRBJ2-1; D gene ambiguous. Trimming shortened V by 5 bases and J by 7 bases, and 6 bases separated the two germline ends. The CDR3 runs to 11 residues. Germline-derived CDR1 and CDR2 are MNHNY and SVGAGI (reference sequence). The DNA for the CDR3 is TGTGCCAGCAGTCCTTCTAATGAGCAGTTCTTC. This translates into CASSPSNEQFF.

The rearrangement joins TRBV5-1 to TRBJ2-5; D is perhaps TRBD2 (5 bases). Looked up from germline, CDR1 is SGHRS and CDR2 is YFSETQ. This CDR3 has 15 amino acids. V gave up 0 bases and J gave up 2 bases, with 11 bases separating them. CDR3 sequence: CASSLDGRTQETQYF. For the CDR3, the DNA is TGCGCCAGCAGCTTGGATGGGCGGACTCAAGAGACCCAGTACTTC.

This rearrangement joins TRBV19 to TRBJ2-7, with D possibly matching TRBD1 (6 bases). CDR1 and CDR2 from the germline V gene are LNHDA and SQIVND (reference sequence). The length of the CDR3 is 15 residues. V was pared by 3 bases and J by 4 bases, with 16 bases between. The CDR3 here is CASSIGSRGRYEQYF. CDR3 nucleotides: TGTGCCAGTAGTATTGGGTCCAGGGGTAGGTACGAGCAGTACTTC.

This rearrangement joins TRBV28 to TRBJ1-5, with D possibly being TRBD1 (5 bases). The CDR3 covers 16 residues. CDR1 and CDR2 from the germline V gene are MDHEN and SYDVKM. Trimming shortened V by 5 bases and J by 4 bases, and 18 bases separated the two germline ends. The CDR3 DNA is TGTGCCAGCAGTACCTGGGTGGGGCTTGGTAATCAGCCCCAGCATTTT. Protein: CASSTWVGLGNQPQHF.